Below, one T cell receptor (beta chain) is given with its context. These data originate in a study of blood T cell repertoires in COVID-19. Looking at the study overall: Material from acute and convalescent COVID-19 was sourced from the United States, Italy and Spain. T cells, B-cell-depleted T cells, or PBMCs supplied cDNA or gDNA.

In the authors' methods: Using reference gene primer amplification, nucleated cell counts were estimated. Clones were sequenced by immunoSEQ multiplex PCR, and TCRdb holds only the in-frame ones, with some missing. That table supplies the V and J calls and clone size; D and trimming were determined from the DNA. The table lists around 290,000 clones, 75% to 90% of them singletons. Per the germline V gene, CDR1 is GTSNPN and CDR2 is SVGIG (reference sequence). This CDR3 spans 12 amino acids. V usage is TRBV30 and J usage is TRBJ1-1; TRBD1 aligns across 8 bases. The sample comprised peripheral blood. The receptor was derived from a man aged 35-49 years with acute or convalescent COVID-19. The CDR3 sequence: CAGQGEGTEAFF. DNA of the CDR3: TGTGCTGGACAGGGAGAAGGGACTGAAGCTTTCTTT.